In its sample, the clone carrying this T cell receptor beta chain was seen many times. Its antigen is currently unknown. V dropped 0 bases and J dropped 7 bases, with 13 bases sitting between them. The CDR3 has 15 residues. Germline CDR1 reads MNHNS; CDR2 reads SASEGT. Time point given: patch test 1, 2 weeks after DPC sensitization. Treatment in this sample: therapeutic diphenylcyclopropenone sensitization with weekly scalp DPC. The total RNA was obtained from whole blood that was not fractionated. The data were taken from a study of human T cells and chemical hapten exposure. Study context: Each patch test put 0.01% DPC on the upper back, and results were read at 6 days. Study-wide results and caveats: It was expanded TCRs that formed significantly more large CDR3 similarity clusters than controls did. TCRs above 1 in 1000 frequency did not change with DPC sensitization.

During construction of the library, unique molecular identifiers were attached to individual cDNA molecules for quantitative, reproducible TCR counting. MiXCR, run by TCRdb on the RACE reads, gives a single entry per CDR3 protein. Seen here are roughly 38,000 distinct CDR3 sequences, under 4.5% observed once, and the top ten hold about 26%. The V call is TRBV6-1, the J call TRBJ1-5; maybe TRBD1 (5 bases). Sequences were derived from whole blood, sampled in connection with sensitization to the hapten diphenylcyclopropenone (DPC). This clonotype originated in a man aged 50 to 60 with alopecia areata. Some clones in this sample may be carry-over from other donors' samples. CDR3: CASSEAQAWGQPQHF. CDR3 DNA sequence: TGTGCCAGCAGTGAAGCACAGGCATGGGGCCAGCCCCAGCATTTT.